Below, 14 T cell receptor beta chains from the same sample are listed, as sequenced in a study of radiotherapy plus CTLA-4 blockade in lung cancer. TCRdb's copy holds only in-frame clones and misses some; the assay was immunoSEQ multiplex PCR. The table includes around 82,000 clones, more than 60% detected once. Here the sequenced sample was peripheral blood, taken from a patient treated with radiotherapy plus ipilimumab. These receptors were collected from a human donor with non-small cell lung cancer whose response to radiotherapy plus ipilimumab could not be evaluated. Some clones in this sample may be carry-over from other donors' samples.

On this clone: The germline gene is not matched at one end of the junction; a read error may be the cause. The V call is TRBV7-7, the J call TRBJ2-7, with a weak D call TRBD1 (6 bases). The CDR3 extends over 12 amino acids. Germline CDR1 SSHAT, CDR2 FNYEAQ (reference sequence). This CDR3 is CASSPGTHEQYF. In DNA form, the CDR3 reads TGTGCTAGCAGCCCCGGGACACACGAGCAGTACTTC.

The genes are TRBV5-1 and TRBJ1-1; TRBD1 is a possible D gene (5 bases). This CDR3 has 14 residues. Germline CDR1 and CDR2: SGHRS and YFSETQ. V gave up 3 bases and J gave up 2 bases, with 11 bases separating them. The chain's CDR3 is CASSSGLINTEAFF. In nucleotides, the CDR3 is TGCGCCAGCAGCTCGGGACTTATCAACACTGAAGCTTTCTTT.

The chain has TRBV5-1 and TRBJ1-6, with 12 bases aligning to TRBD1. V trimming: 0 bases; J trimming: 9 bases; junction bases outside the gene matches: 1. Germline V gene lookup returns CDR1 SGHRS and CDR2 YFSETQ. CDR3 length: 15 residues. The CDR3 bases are TGCGCCAGCAGCTTGGAGGGACAGGGGGCTTCACCCCTCCACTTT. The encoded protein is CASSLEGQGASPLHF. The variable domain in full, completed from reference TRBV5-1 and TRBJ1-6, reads KAGVTQTPRYLIKTRGQQVTLSCSPISGHRSVSWYQQTPGQGLQFLFEYFSETQRNKGNFPGRFSGRQFSNSRSEMNVSTLELGDSALYLCASSLEGQGASPLHFGNGTRLTVT.

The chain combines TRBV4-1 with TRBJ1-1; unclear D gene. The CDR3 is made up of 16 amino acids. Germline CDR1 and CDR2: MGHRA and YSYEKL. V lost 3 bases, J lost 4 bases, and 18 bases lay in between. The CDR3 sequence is CASSQSFSGRGTEAFF. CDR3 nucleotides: TGCGCCAGCAGCCAGTCCTTTTCCGGCCGAGGCACTGAAGCTTTCTTT.

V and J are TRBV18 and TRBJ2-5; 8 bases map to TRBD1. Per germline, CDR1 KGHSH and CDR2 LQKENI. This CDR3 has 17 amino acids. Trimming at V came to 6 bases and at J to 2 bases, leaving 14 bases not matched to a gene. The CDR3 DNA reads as TGTGCCAGCTCGGAACCCGGACAGGGAGGTCGGCAAGAGACCCAGTACTTC. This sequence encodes CASSEPGQGGRQETQYF.

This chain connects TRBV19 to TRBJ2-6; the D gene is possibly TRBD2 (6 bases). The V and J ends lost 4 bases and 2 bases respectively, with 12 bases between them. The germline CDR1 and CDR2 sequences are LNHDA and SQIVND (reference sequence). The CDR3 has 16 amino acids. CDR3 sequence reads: CASSNGGGTGANVLTF. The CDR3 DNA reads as TGTGCCAGTAGTAACGGGGGAGGTACTGGGGCCAACGTCCTGACTTTC. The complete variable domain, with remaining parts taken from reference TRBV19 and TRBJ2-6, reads DGGITQSPKYLFRKEGQNVTLSCEQNLNHDAMYWYRQDPGQGLRLIYYSQIVNDFQKGDIAEGYSVSREKKESFPLTVTSAQKNPTAFYLCASSNGGGTGANVLTFGAGSRLTVL.

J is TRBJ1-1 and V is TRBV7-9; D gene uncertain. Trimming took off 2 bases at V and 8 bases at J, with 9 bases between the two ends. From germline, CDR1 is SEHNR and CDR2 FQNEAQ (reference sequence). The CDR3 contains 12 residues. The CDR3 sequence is CASSLPPGEAFF. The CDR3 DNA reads TGTGCCAGCAGCTTACCGCCGGGGGAAGCTTTCTTT.

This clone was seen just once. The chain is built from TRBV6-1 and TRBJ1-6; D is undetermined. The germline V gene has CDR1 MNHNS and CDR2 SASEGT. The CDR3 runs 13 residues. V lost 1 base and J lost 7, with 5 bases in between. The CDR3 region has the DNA TGTGCCAGCAGTGAAGGCAGGAATTCACCCCTCCACTTT. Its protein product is CASSEGRNSPLHF.

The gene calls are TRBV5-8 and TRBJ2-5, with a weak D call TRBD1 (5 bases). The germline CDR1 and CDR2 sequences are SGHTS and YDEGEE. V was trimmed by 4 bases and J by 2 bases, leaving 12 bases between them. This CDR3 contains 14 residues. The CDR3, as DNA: TGTGCCAGCAGCCCCCGCGCAGGGCAAGAGACCCAGTACTTC. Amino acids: CASSPRAGQETQYF. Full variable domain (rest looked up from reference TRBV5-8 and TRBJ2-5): EAGVTQSPTHLIKTRGQQATLRCSPISGHTSVYWYQQALGLGLQFLLWYDEGEERNRGNFPPRFSGRQFPNYSSELNVNALELEDSALYLCASSPRAGQETQYFGPGTRLLVL.

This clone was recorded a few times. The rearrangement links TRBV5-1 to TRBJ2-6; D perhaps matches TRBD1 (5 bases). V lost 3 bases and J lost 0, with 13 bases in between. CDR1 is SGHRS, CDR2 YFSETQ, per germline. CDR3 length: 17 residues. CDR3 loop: CASSSQVSSSGANVLTF. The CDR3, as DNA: TGCGCCAGCAGCTCACAGGTTTCAAGCTCTGGGGCCAACGTCCTGACTTTC.

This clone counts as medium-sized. CDR3 sequence reads: CASSHRHENTEAFF. DNA of the CDR3: TGTGCCAGTAGCCACCGACACGAGAACACTGAAGCTTTCTTT. This chain links TRBV19 with TRBJ1-1; D unclear. V lost 6 bases to trimming and J lost 1 base, with 12 bases between them. The CDR3 has 14 residues. Germline V CDR1 and CDR2: LNHDA, SQIVND (reference sequence).

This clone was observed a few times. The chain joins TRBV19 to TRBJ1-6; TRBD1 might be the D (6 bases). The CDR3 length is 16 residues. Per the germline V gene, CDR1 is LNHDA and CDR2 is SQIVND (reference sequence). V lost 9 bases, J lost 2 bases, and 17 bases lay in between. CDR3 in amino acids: CASRDGGGPYNSPLHF. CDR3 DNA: TGTGCCAGCCGCGACGGGGGGGGCCCCTATAATTCACCCCTCCACTTT.

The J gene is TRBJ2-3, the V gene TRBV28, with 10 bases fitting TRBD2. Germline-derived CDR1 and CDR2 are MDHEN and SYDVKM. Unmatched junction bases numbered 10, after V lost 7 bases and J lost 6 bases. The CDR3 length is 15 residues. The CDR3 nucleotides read TGTGCCAGCACCCCCGGAGCGGGGGGGTATGATACGCAGTATTTT. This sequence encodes CASTPGAGGYDTQYF.

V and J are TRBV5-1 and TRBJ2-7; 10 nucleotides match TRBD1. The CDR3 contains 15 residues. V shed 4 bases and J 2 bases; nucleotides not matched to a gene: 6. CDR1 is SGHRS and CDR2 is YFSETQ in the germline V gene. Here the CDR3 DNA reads TGCGCCAGCAGCAAAGGGACAGGGGTAACCTACGAGCAGTACTTC. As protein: CASSKGTGVTYEQYF.